This TCR beta chain was sequenced in a study of T-cell memory formation after mild COVID-19. TCRdb re-derived calls from the 5' RACE reads in MiXCR, one entry per CDR3 protein. The sample carries about 290,000 distinct CDR3 sequences, roughly 15% recorded once. The V and J ends lost 1 base and 4 bases, in that order; junction bases with no gene match: 2. This CDR3 has 14 amino acids. In germline, CDR1 is SGHTA, CDR2 FQGNSA. V usage is TRBV7-2 and J usage is TRBJ2-3; 7 bases are shared with TRBD2. The sample was PBMCs or a T cell subset sorted from them (not recorded which). The source of this sequence is a man aged 18 to 29 who had mild COVID-19 (a few samples of this study predate the infection). Cell type and time point are not known. CDR3 protein: CASSLVGRADTQYF. DNA for the CDR3: TGTGCCAGCAGCTTAGTTGGGAGGGCAGATACGCAGTATTTT.